The rows below give T cell receptor beta chains drawn from one sample of a study of metastatic and nonmetastatic thyroid tumors. TCRdb re-called the PCR reads through MiXCR. The top ten hold about 22% of the sample, which has roughly 61,000 clones, less than 5% seen once. Sequenced sample: blood. The receptors derive from a female donor with papillary thyroid cancer or a benign thyroid nodule (not recorded which). Some clones in this sample may be carry-over from other donors' samples. Each CDR3 is given with its conserved first and last residue. A D gene is named only where the DNA matches it firmly. Not all rows give a size; the values are once, few, many and, for expanded clones, a class.

D gene: NA
J gene: TRBJ2-7
V gene: TRBV9
clone size: many
CDR3 DNA: TGTGCCAGCAGCGTAGGGGACACATTAAACTACGAGCAGTACTTC
CDR3 protein: CASSVGDTLNYEQYF

D gene: TRBD2
J gene: TRBJ2-3
V gene: TRBV27
clone size: few
CDR3 DNA: TGTGCCAGAACCAAACGGGACCCCGGCCTAGCGGGTGCAGATACGCAGTATTTT
CDR3 protein: CARTKRDPGLAGADTQYF

D gene: NA
J gene: TRBJ1-6
V gene: TRBV6-1
clone size: medium-sized
CDR3 DNA: TGTGCCAGCAGTGAAGGGCCAGGCGCCTCATCACCCCTCCACTTT
CDR3 protein: CASSEGPGASSPLHF

D gene: NA
J gene: TRBJ1-4
V gene: TRBV6-1
clone size: NA
CDR3 DNA: TGTGCCATCAGTACCCCTGTGGGGGGTCGCGATGAAAAACTGTTTTTT
CDR3 protein: CAISTPVGGRDEKLFF

D gene: NA
J gene: TRBJ1-2
V gene: TRBV28
clone size: many
CDR3 DNA: TGTGCCAGCAGACCCCAGGGAGGGTTCAACTATGGCTACACCTTC
CDR3 protein: CASRPQGGFNYGYTF

D gene: NA
J gene: TRBJ2-7
V gene: TRBV2
clone size: few
CDR3 DNA: TGTGCCAGCAATTTGGGCAGGGGCCCGGGGGAGCAGTACTTC
CDR3 protein: CASNLGRGPGEQYF

D gene: TRBD1
J gene: TRBJ2-5
V gene: TRBV6-2/TRBV6-3
clone size: few
CDR3 DNA: TGTGCCAGCAGTGGACCAAGATACAGGGGGCAAGAGACCCAGTACTTC
CDR3 protein: CASSGPRYRGQETQYF

D gene: NA
J gene: TRBJ2-2
V gene: TRBV27
clone size: few
CDR3 DNA: TGTGCCAGCAGTATGCGGTGCACCTGGGAGCTGTTTTTT
CDR3 protein: CASSMRCTWELFF

D gene: NA
J gene: TRBJ2-1
V gene: TRBV28
clone size: NA
CDR3 DNA: TGTGCCAGCAGTTTATCGGTTACAGTCAATTACTATGAGCAGTTCTTC
CDR3 protein: CASSLSVTVNYYEQFF

D gene: TRBD2
J gene: TRBJ2-1
V gene: TRBV20-1
clone size: many
CDR3 DNA: TGCAGTGCGGTAAACTCGGGGGGTAGCGGGTACAATGAGCAGTTCTTC
CDR3 protein: CSAVNSGGSGYNEQFF

D gene: NA
J gene: TRBJ1-1
V gene: TRBV28
clone size: many
CDR3 DNA: TGTGCCAGCAGTTTACAGGGGAGGGGTGAAGCTTTCTTT
CDR3 protein: CASSLQGRGEAFF

D gene: NA
J gene: TRBJ1-5
V gene: TRBV6-1
clone size: few
CDR3 DNA: TGTGCCAACAGTGAGACATGCAATCAGCCCCAGCATTTT
CDR3 protein: CANSETCNQPQHF

D gene: TRBD2
J gene: TRBJ2-7
V gene: TRBV12-3/TRBV12-4
clone size: many
CDR3 DNA: TGTGCCAGCAGTTTAGGGGGTAGCGGGAGGGCCTGGGAGCAGTACTTC
CDR3 protein: CASSLGGSGRAWEQYF

D gene: NA
J gene: TRBJ2-3
V gene: TRBV6-1
clone size: few
CDR3 DNA: TGTGCCAGCCAGATGAGTAGGGGTGTAGCGGATAGCACAGATACGCAGTATTTT
CDR3 protein: CASQMSRGVADSTDTQYF

D gene: TRBD2
J gene: TRBJ2-3
V gene: TRBV18
clone size: few
CDR3 DNA: TGTGCCAGCTCACCAAAAGGTGTCGGGGGGACAGATACGCAGTATTTT
CDR3 protein: CASSPKGVGGTDTQYF

D gene: TRBD1
J gene: TRBJ1-6
V gene: TRBV6-1
clone size: many
CDR3 DNA: TGTGCCAGCAGTGGTTCAGGGGGCAGAACCTCCCATTCACCCCTCCACTTT
CDR3 protein: CASSGSGGRTSHSPLHF

D gene: NA
J gene: TRBJ1-5
V gene: TRBV27
clone size: many
CDR3 DNA: TGTGCCAGCAGTTCGTCAGGGGGCAATCAGCCCCAGCATTTT
CDR3 protein: CASSSSGGNQPQHF

D gene: NA
J gene: TRBJ2-5
V gene: TRBV20-1
clone size: few
CDR3 DNA: TGCAGTGCTAAGAGTACCGACGCTAGCGCAGAGACCCAGTACTTC
CDR3 protein: CSAKSTDASAETQYF

D gene: NA
J gene: TRBJ1-3
V gene: TRBV6-1
clone size: few
CDR3 DNA: TGTGCCAGCAGACAGACAGTTGGAAACACCATATATTTT
CDR3 protein: CASRQTVGNTIYF

D gene: TRBD2
J gene: TRBJ2-3
V gene: TRBV9
clone size: few
CDR3 DNA: TGCGCCAGCAGCGCTCAGCCGGTACTAGCGGGAACAGATACGCAGTATTTT
CDR3 protein: CASSAQPVLAGTDTQYF

D gene: TRBD1
J gene: TRBJ2-2
V gene: TRBV6-1
clone size: NA
CDR3 DNA: TGTGCCAGCAGTGGACCGGGACAGGGGGACACCGGGGAGCTGTTTTTT
CDR3 protein: CASSGPGQGDTGELFF

D gene: TRBD1
J gene: TRBJ2-7
V gene: TRBV11-1
clone size: many
CDR3 DNA: TGTGCCAGCAGCTATCCGGGACAGGGTGCCTACGAGCAGTACTTC
CDR3 protein: CASSYPGQGAYEQYF

D gene: NA
J gene: TRBJ2-2
V gene: TRBV29-1
clone size: many
CDR3 DNA: TGCAGCGTTGAAAGCGGGACCGGGGAGCTGTTTTTT
CDR3 protein: CSVESGTGELFF

D gene: NA
J gene: TRBJ1-1
V gene: TRBV14
clone size: many
CDR3 DNA: TGTGCCAGCAGCCAAGATCGGAACAGAGAAGCTTTCTTT
CDR3 protein: CASSQDRNREAFF

D gene: TRBD1
J gene: TRBJ2-7
V gene: TRBV6-1
clone size: few
CDR3 DNA: TGTGCCAGCAGTCCACGAAGAGGACAGGCCGAGCAGTACTTC
CDR3 protein: CASSPRRGQAEQYF

D gene: NA
J gene: TRBJ2-3
V gene: TRBV2
clone size: NA
CDR3 DNA: TGTGCCAGCCGCAGGGGCACAGATACGCAGTATTTT
CDR3 protein: CASRRGTDTQYF

D gene: NA
J gene: TRBJ2-2
V gene: TRBV10-3
clone size: many
CDR3 DNA: TGTGCCATCAGTGAAGGAGCGCCCGGGGAGCTGTTTTTT
CDR3 protein: CAISEGAPGELFF

D gene: TRBD2
J gene: TRBJ2-3
V gene: TRBV9
clone size: many
CDR3 DNA: TGTGCCAGCAGCGAGGGACTAGCGGGAGGCGTAGATACGCAGTATTTT
CDR3 protein: CASSEGLAGGVDTQYF

D gene: NA
J gene: TRBJ1-3
V gene: TRBV28
clone size: many
CDR3 DNA: TGTGCCAGCAGTTTAGGGGGCGCGAGGGGAAACACCATATATTTT
CDR3 protein: CASSLGGARGNTIYF

D gene: TRBD1
J gene: TRBJ1-6
V gene: TRBV28
clone size: many
CDR3 DNA: TGTGCCAGCAGTTTCCTTCACCAACAGGGGTTTGGTAATTCACCCCTCCACTTT
CDR3 protein: CASSFLHQQGFGNSPLHF

D gene: NA
J gene: TRBJ1-3
V gene: TRBV3-1
clone size: many
CDR3 DNA: TGTGCCAGCAGCCAGCGGGGAACAGGGGGAAACACCATATATTTT
CDR3 protein: CASSQRGTGGNTIYF

D gene: NA
J gene: TRBJ2-5
V gene: TRBV10-3
clone size: NA
CDR3 DNA: TGTGCCATCAGTGAGCGGCATGGGACTTCGAGGCCCCCGGAGACCCAGTACTTC
CDR3 protein: CAISERHGTSRPPETQYF

D gene: NA
J gene: TRBJ1-2
V gene: TRBV20-1
clone size: NA
CDR3 DNA: TGCAATGCTAGGTACAAAATGGAGGCTGACTATGGCTACACCTTC
CDR3 protein: CNARYKMEADYGYTF

D gene: NA
J gene: TRBJ2-3
V gene: TRBV9
clone size: NA
CDR3 DNA: TGTGCCAGCAGCGTAGAGGAAGTTTTAGGAACAGATACGCAGTATTTT
CDR3 protein: CASSVEEVLGTDTQYF

D gene: NA
J gene: TRBJ2-1
V gene: TRBV28
clone size: few
CDR3 DNA: TGTGCCAGCACCCCCGTCGGACGGACCTGGGGTGAGCAGTTCTTC
CDR3 protein: CASTPVGRTWGEQFF

D gene: NA
J gene: TRBJ1-1
V gene: TRBV12-3/TRBV12-4
clone size: many
CDR3 DNA: TGTGCCAGCAGTTTCGGGTATACTGAAGCTTTCTTT
CDR3 protein: CASSFGYTEAFF

D gene: TRBD1
J gene: TRBJ1-5
V gene: TRBV7-9
clone size: many
CDR3 DNA: TGTGCCAGCAGCACCGGGACAGGGAACAATCAGCCCCAGCATTTT
CDR3 protein: CASSTGTGNNQPQHF

D gene: TRBD1
J gene: TRBJ1-6
V gene: TRBV20-1
clone size: many
CDR3 DNA: TGCAGTGCCCTCCGCGGGAGAGGGGGCATTTCCTATAATTCACCCCTCCACTTT
CDR3 protein: CSALRGRGGISYNSPLHF

D gene: NA
J gene: TRBJ2-2
V gene: TRBV7-9
clone size: many
CDR3 DNA: TGTGCCAGCAGCTTAGCGCGCGGGTACACCGGGGAGCTGTTTTTT
CDR3 protein: CASSLARGYTGELFF

D gene: TRBD2
J gene: TRBJ2-2
V gene: TRBV19
clone size: few
CDR3 DNA: TGTGCCAGTAGACCCAGCGGGGGGCGAACCGGGGAGCTGTTTTTT
CDR3 protein: CASRPSGGRTGELFF

D gene: NA
J gene: TRBJ1-2
V gene: TRBV2
clone size: many
CDR3 DNA: TGTGCCAGCAGTGAAGGGCAGGGCTATGGCTACACCTTC
CDR3 protein: CASSEGQGYGYTF

D gene: NA
J gene: TRBJ1-5
V gene: TRBV18
clone size: many
CDR3 DNA: TGTGCCAGCTCACCATCCAGGGCGGTCAATCAGCCCCAGCATTTT
CDR3 protein: CASSPSRAVNQPQHF

D gene: TRBD1
J gene: TRBJ1-1
V gene: TRBV7-8
clone size: many
CDR3 DNA: TGTGCCAGCAGCTTCGGACAGGGGGTCCCGCCGGGGGGTTTCTTT
CDR3 protein: CASSFGQGVPPGGFF

D gene: NA
J gene: TRBJ2-2
V gene: TRBV28
clone size: NA
CDR3 DNA: TGTGCCAGCAGTTTATGGGACGGGGAGCTATTTTTT
CDR3 protein: CASSLWDGELFF

D gene: NA
J gene: TRBJ2-2
V gene: TRBV18
clone size: NA
CDR3 DNA: TGTGCCAGCTCACCCAACGTTATTTGGACCGGGGAGCTGTTTTTT
CDR3 protein: CASSPNVIWTGELFF

D gene: TRBD1
J gene: TRBJ2-1
V gene: TRBV5-1
clone size: many
CDR3 DNA: TGCGCCAGCAGCTCGGGACAGGGGAACAATGAGCAGTTCTTC
CDR3 protein: CASSSGQGNNEQFF

D gene: TRBD1
J gene: TRBJ2-1
V gene: TRBV11-2
clone size: many
CDR3 DNA: TGTGCCAGCAGCCCCCGGACAGGGTGGGATGAGCAGTTCTTC
CDR3 protein: CASSPRTGWDEQFF

D gene: NA
J gene: TRBJ2-7
V gene: TRBV3-1
clone size: many
CDR3 DNA: TGTGCCAGCAGCCAAGCCCCAGGGGACCGTCAGTACTTC
CDR3 protein: CASSQAPGDRQYF

D gene: TRBD1
J gene: TRBJ2-3
V gene: TRBV5-1
clone size: many
CDR3 DNA: TGCGCCAGCAGCCATTCCCAGGGGGCAGATACGCAGTATTTT
CDR3 protein: CASSHSQGADTQYF

D gene: NA
J gene: TRBJ1-1
V gene: TRBV12-3/TRBV12-4
clone size: NA
CDR3 DNA: TGTGCCAGCAGTATTCAACCCGTTGGTATGAACACTGAAGCTTTCTTT
CDR3 protein: CASSIQPVGMNTEAFF

D gene: NA
J gene: TRBJ1-5
V gene: TRBV2
clone size: many
CDR3 DNA: TGTGCCAGCAGTGAGGGGGGGTATCAGCCCCAGCATTTT
CDR3 protein: CASSEGGYQPQHF

D gene: TRBD2
J gene: TRBJ2-1
V gene: TRBV20-1
clone size: few
CDR3 DNA: TGCAGTGCTAGGGGACTAGCGGGAGGGGAAAATGAGCAGTTCTTC
CDR3 protein: CSARGLAGGENEQFF

D gene: NA
J gene: TRBJ1-4
V gene: TRBV9
clone size: many
CDR3 DNA: TGTGCCAGCAGCGTACGCCAGGGGAATGAAAAACTGTTTTTT
CDR3 protein: CASSVRQGNEKLFF

D gene: TRBD1
J gene: TRBJ1-6
V gene: TRBV12-3/TRBV12-4
clone size: NA
CDR3 DNA: TGTGCCAGCAGTTTAAACAGGGGAGGCAATTCACCCCTCCACTTT
CDR3 protein: CASSLNRGGNSPLHF

D gene: TRBD2
J gene: TRBJ2-2
V gene: TRBV12-5
clone size: few
CDR3 DNA: TGTGCTAGTGGCCCCGGGACTAGCGGGAGGGCGAACACCGTGGAGTTGTTTTTT
CDR3 protein: CASGPGTSGRANTVELFF

D gene: NA
J gene: TRBJ2-7
V gene: TRBV20-1
clone size: few
CDR3 DNA: TGCAGTGCTAGAGGGTCCCCCGAGGGAGGTAGCTACGAGCAGTACTTC
CDR3 protein: CSARGSPEGGSYEQYF

D gene: NA
J gene: TRBJ2-2
V gene: TRBV6-2/TRBV6-3
clone size: NA
CDR3 DNA: TGTGCCAGCAGACGGACAGCGAACACCGGGGAGCTGTTTTTT
CDR3 protein: CASRRTANTGELFF

D gene: TRBD2
J gene: TRBJ2-1
V gene: TRBV7-2
clone size: many
CDR3 DNA: TGTGCCAGCAGCTCGGGACTAGCGGTTACTTACAATGAGCAGTTCTTC
CDR3 protein: CASSSGLAVTYNEQFF

D gene: NA
J gene: TRBJ2-1
V gene: TRBV7-9
clone size: many
CDR3 DNA: TGTGCCAGCAGCTTAAATTTCGGGGCTAGTCCCAATGAGCAGTTCTTC
CDR3 protein: CASSLNFGASPNEQFF

D gene: TRBD2
J gene: TRBJ2-5
V gene: TRBV20-1
clone size: many
CDR3 DNA: TGCAGTTCATTCGGGGGGGTTCAAGAGACCCAGTACTTC
CDR3 protein: CSSFGGVQETQYF